This T cell receptor (beta chain) was obtained from a study of Ad26.COV2.S vaccination and SARS-CoV-2 variants. Treatment in this sample: some 19 received Ad26.COV2.S at low or high dose, single or two shots; a few received placebo; per-sample allocation not given. Collection of the samples took place on day 63 after the first injection of vaccine or placebo. The method was immunoSEQ multiplex PCR; TCRdb's version includes in-frame clones alone and lacks a portion of them. The data hold about 350,000 clones, with 88% observed a single time. The material was peripheral blood, obtained in a trial of Ad26.COV2.S vaccine versus placebo. This sequence was found in a person aged 18 to 59 who received the Ad26.COV2.S COVID-19 vaccine or a placebo.

CDR3 bases: TGTGCCAGCGTAAGGACGCCTGAATCCTACAATGAGCAGTTCTTC. This encodes CASVRTPESYNEQFF. The chain is built from TRBV28 and TRBJ2-1, with D unclear. The germline V gene has CDR1 MDHEN and CDR2 SYDVKM. V was pared by 8 bases and J by 1 base, with 15 bases between. The CDR3 runs 15 residues. The whole variable domain, filled in from reference TRBV28 and TRBJ2-1, reads DVKVTQSSRYLVKRTGEKVFLECVQDMDHENMFWYRQDPGLGLRLIYFSYDVKMKEKGDIPEGYSVSREKKERFSLILESASTNQTSMYLCASVRTPESYNEQFFGPGTRLTVL.